This TCR beta chain was found in a study of blood T cell repertoires in COVID-19. At the level of the study: In each case, the material was cDNA or gDNA derived from T cells, B-cell-depleted T cells, or PBMCs.

Methods used by the authors: The assay estimated nucleated cells by amplifying reference gene primers. TCRdb keeps only in-frame clones here, not all; method: immunoSEQ multiplex PCR. The V and J calls and the clone size are those of that table, but D and trimming were determined from the DNA. Here the sample spans around 140,000 clones, roughly 90% being singletons. The length of the CDR3 is 17 residues. The ends lost 4 bases at V and 0 bases at J; junction bases unmatched: 10. Germline CDR1 SEHNR, CDR2 FQNEAQ (reference sequence). The sequence derives from a man aged 65-85 years with active COVID-19. The sequenced sample consisted of peripheral blood. This sequence joins TRBV7-9 and TRBJ1-2, with 8 bases lining up with TRBD1. The CDR3 sequence is CASSSSGGGLTNYGYTF. CDR3 sequence (DNA): TGTGCCAGCAGCTCTTCAGGGGGCGGCCTAACTAACTATGGCTACACCTTC.